A selection of T cell receptor beta chains follows, all from one sample in a study of T-cell memory formation after mild COVID-19. TCRdb ran MiXCR on the 5' RACE reads and lists one entry per CDR3 protein. Of about 250,000 distinct CDR3 sequences in the sample, 15% were seen once. Input material: PBMCs or a T cell subset sorted from them (not recorded which). The source is an adult woman who had mild COVID-19 (a few samples of this study predate the infection). Cell type and time point are not known. The CDR3 runs from the conserved cysteine through the conserved F or W. A D gene is named only where the DNA matches it firmly. Clone size is given for some rows only: seen once, a few or many times, or a class if the clone is expanded.

len	d_gene	abundance	v_gene	j_gene	CDR3nt	CDR3aa
12	-	-	TRBV12-3/TRBV12-4	TRBJ2-7	TGTGCCAGCAGTTTGATTCTTTCCGAGCAGTACTTC	CASSLILSEQYF
16	TRBD2	many	TRBV7-8	TRBJ2-5	TGTGCCAGCAGCTTAGGGACTAGCGGGGGCAGCGAGACCCAGTACTTC	CASSLGTSGGSETQYF
17	TRBD2	few	TRBV20-1	TRBJ2-1	TGCAGTGCTAGAGATGCCACTCGTAGCGGGAGTACGAATGAGCAGTTCTTC	CSARDATRSGSTNEQFF
13	-	many	TRBV5-1	TRBJ1-4	TGCGCCAGCAGCTTCCAGGGAGGTGAAAAACTGTTTTTT	CASSFQGGEKLFF
15	-	-	TRBV5-4	TRBJ2-1	TGTGCCAGCAGATTGGAAACTGGAGAGGGGAATGAGCAGTTCTTC	CASRLETGEGNEQFF
17	TRBD1	-	TRBV5-1	TRBJ2-2	TGCGCCAGCAGCTTCAGAACCGGGACAGAGAACACCGGGGAGCTGTTTTTT	CASSFRTGTENTGELFF
15	TRBD2	few	TRBV12-3/TRBV12-4	TRBJ2-2	TGTGCCAGCAGTTTAGGACTAGCGAGGACCGGGGAGCTGTTTTTT	CASSLGLARTGELFF
16	TRBD2	few	TRBV7-2	TRBJ2-5	TGTGCCAGCAGCTTAGTTTCCCTAGCGGGAGGGGAGACCCAGTACTTC	CASSLVSLAGGETQYF
17	TRBD2	-	TRBV5-1	TRBJ2-7	TGCGCCAGCAGCTTGGAAGCGCTAGCGGGAGGGTCCTACGAGCAGTACTTC	CASSLEALAGGSYEQYF
15	-	few	TRBV9	TRBJ2-7	TGTGCCAGCAGCCCCTCAGGCGAGGGTTCCTACGAGCAGTACTTC	CASSPSGEGSYEQYF
11	-	-	TRBV7-2	TRBJ2-5	TGTGCCAGCAGCTTAGTTAAGACCCAGTACTTC	CASSLVKTQYF
12	-	-	TRBV14	TRBJ1-4	TGTGCCAGCAGCCAAGAGTTCAGGATTCTGTTTTTT	CASSQEFRILFF
15	-	few	TRBV24-1	TRBJ2-1	TGTGCCACCAGTGATCCCAGTACTAGTTCCAATGAGCAGTTCTTC	CATSDPSTSSNEQFF
16	TRBD2	few	TRBV20-1	TRBJ2-1	TGCAGTGCACCCGGACTAGCCGGTGGCTCCTACAATGAGCAGTTCTTC	CSAPGLAGGSYNEQFF